The 8 T cell receptor beta chains presented below share a single source sample, sequenced in a study of PD-1 blockade in mismatch repair-deficient tumors. The data were produced by immunoSEQ multiplex PCR, yet TCRdb's version contains in-frame clones alone and is incomplete. The sample gives 50,000 to 75,000 clones, around 89% of which show up once; around 13% is in the top ten. The source material was peripheral blood, sampled 52 weeks after starting pembrolizumab. The receptors derive from an adult with mismatch repair-deficient cancer.

This chain uses TRBV6-5 with TRBJ1-1; unclear D gene. CDR3 length: 13 amino acids. V lost 7 bases and J 1 base, leaving 10 bases between the germline ends. In germline, CDR1 is MNHEY, CDR2 SVGAGI. CDR3 nucleotide sequence: TGTGCCAGCAAACAATTCAGGAACACTGAAGCTTTCTTT. Translated, it gives CASKQFRNTEAFF.

The chain couples TRBV7-9 to TRBJ2-5; TRBD2 is a possible D gene (5 bases). Germline V gives CDR1 SEHNR, CDR2 FQNEAQ (reference sequence). V lost 2 bases to trimming and J lost 5 bases, with 12 bases between them. The CDR3 runs 14 residues. The CDR3 DNA reads TGTGCCAGCAGCTTAAGCCTGAGAGGGGAGACCCAGTACTTC. It is translated as CASSLSLRGETQYF. The whole variable domain, remainder taken from reference TRBV7-9 and TRBJ2-5, is DTGVSQNPRHKITKRGQNVTFRCDPISEHNRLYWYRQTLGQGPEFLTYFQNEAQLEKSRLLSDRFSAERPKGSFSTLEIQRTEQGDSAMYLCASSLSLRGETQYFGPGTRLLVL.

The chain is built from TRBV15 and TRBJ2-5; D uncertain. Trimming removed 0 bases from V and 2 bases from J, with 7 bases in between. CDR1 LNHNV and CDR2 YYDKDF come from the germline V gene (reference sequence). This CDR3 has 14 amino acids. CDR3 sequence (DNA): TGTGCCACCAGCAGAGATCTGGGACAAGAGACCCAGTACTTC. Encoded protein: CATSRDLGQETQYF.

About this clone itself: It is unclear where the CDR3 begins or ends on the DNA, so no DNA is shown, and the CDR3 is as TCRdb lists it. V is TRBV11-2 and J is TRBJ1-1. Germline V gives CDR1 SGHAT, CDR2 FQNNGV. The CDR3 is 17 amino acids in total, end residues counted. The CDR3 reads CASSLMYVGPMITEAFF.

This chain links TRBV7-9 with TRBJ1-5; 9 bases are shared with TRBD1. The CDR3 totals 18 residues. The junction had 8 bases not matched to a gene; V was cut back by 2 bases and J by 0 bases. Looked up from germline, CDR1 is SEHNR and CDR2 is FQNEAQ (reference sequence). The DNA of the CDR3 is TGTGCCAGCAGCTTACGTTACAGGGGGCTAGATAGCAATCAGCCCCAGCATTTT. Translated, it gives CASSLRYRGLDSNQPQHF.

The rearrangement joins TRBV14 to TRBJ2-5; TRBD2 might be the D (6 bases). Germline V gene sequence: CDR1 SGHDN, CDR2 FVKESK. Trimming cost V 4 bases and J 2 bases, with 14 bases left between them. The CDR3 has 15 residues. For the CDR3, the DNA is TGTGCCAGCAGCCGTAGGTGGGGGGAACAAGAGACCCAGTACTTC. Amino acids: CASSRRWGEQETQYF.

The V and J genes are TRBV27 and TRBJ2-3, with 7 bases that match TRBD1. The CDR3 is 15 amino acids. Germline loops: CDR1 MNHEY, CDR2 SMNVEV (reference sequence). After removal of 4 bases from V and 4 bases from J, the junction contained 8 bases not matched to a gene. This CDR3 is CASSYGQVSADTQYF. In DNA, the CDR3 is TGTGCCAGCAGTTACGGACAGGTATCTGCAGATACGCAGTATTTT.

The V call is TRBV4-1, the J call TRBJ2-1; D might be TRBD2 (6 bases). The CDR3 totals 14 residues. CDR1 and CDR2 from the germline V gene are MGHRA and YSYEKL. The V end lost 2 bases, the J end lost 7 bases, and 12 bases lay between the germline ends. CDR3 nucleotides: TGCGCCAGCAGCCAATATTCCGGGGGAAATGAGCAGTTCTTC. Its protein is CASSQYSGGNEQFF.